These 15 T cell receptor beta chains came from one sample sequenced in a study of TIL therapy for anti-PD-1-resistant metastatic lung cancer. The immunoSEQ assay was v3. Sequencing used immunoSEQ multiplex PCR; TCRdb keeps in-frame clones, though not all of them. The sample consists of tens of thousands of clones, 80% to 90% of them appearing once. Time point: pre-treatment sample, taken before nivolumab and TIL therapy. Sequenced here: blood, sampled at baseline. These TCRs come from a person aged 25-80 years with non-small cell lung cancer.

This clone was seen more than once but under ten times. The chain carries TRBV7-9 and TRBJ1-2; no clear D. Germline CDR1 is SEHNR and CDR2 is FQNEAQ (reference sequence). There are 11 residues in the CDR3. Trimming left V 8 bases short and J 8 bases short, with 12 bases between. CDR3 sequence: CASGPALGYTF. The CDR3 DNA reads as TGTGCCAGCGGCCCGGCTCTCGGCTACACCTTC.

This chain joins TRBV5-1 and TRBJ2-1, with TRBD2 as a possible D gene (6 bases). CDR3 length: 15 residues. Germline CDR1 reads SGHRS; CDR2 reads YFSETQ. Trimming removed 4 bases at V and 2 bases at J, with 13 bases between. CDR3 loop: CASSKGTLAYNEQFF. For the CDR3, the DNA is TGCGCCAGCAGCAAAGGGACTCTTGCCTACAATGAGCAGTTCTTC.

The chain recombines TRBV18 with TRBJ2-7, with 8 nucleotides matching TRBD1. With 2 bases clipped from V and 4 bases from J, the junction kept 7 bases outside the gene matches. This CDR3 contains 15 residues. CDR1 is KGHSH and CDR2 is LQKENI in the germline V gene. The CDR3 nucleotides are TGTGCCAGCTCACCAGGAGACAGGGGTTGGTACGAGCAGTACTTC. Protein: CASSPGDRGWYEQYF.

This chain links TRBV5-6 with TRBJ1-4; maybe TRBD1 (5 bases). Germline V CDR1 and CDR2: SGHDT, YYEEEE. The CDR3 totals 15 residues. V was cut by 2 bases and J by 8 bases, with 16 bases left in between. CDR3 residues: CASSLSPRGGEKLFF. The CDR3 nucleotides are TGTGCCAGCAGCTTATCCCCGAGGGGAGGCGAAAAACTGTTTTTT.

The chain employs TRBV12-3 or TRBV12-4 and TRBJ2-7; TRBD2 might be the D (6 bases). This CDR3 has 13 residues. Trimming cost V 7 bases and J 4 bases, with 14 bases left between them. CDR3: CASKRGRSYEQYF. CDR3 nucleotides: TGTGCCAGCAAACGGGGGAGGTCTTACGAGCAGTACTTC.

CDR3: CASSPGGRVDQPQHF. The CDR3 DNA follows: TGTGCCAGCAGCCCAGGGGGCAGGGTTGACCAGCCCCAGCATTTT. This chain connects TRBV5-8 to TRBJ1-5; 8 bases map to TRBD1. The germline CDR1 and CDR2 sequences are SGHTS and YDEGEE. V shed 4 bases, J shed 7 bases, and the junction held 10 bases outside the gene matches. This CDR3 is built from 15 residues.

The rearrangement uses TRBV6-1 and TRBJ1-5; tentatively, D is TRBD1 (5 bases). This CDR3 is built from 15 residues. Trimming removed 3 bases at V and 3 bases at J, with 12 bases between. Germline loops: CDR1 MNHNS, CDR2 SASEGT. CDR3 in amino acids: CASSESRTTNQPQHF. In nucleotides, the CDR3 is TGTGCCAGCAGTGAGTCCCGGACAACCAATCAGCCCCAGCATTTT.

This clone was counted once. This chain connects TRBV11-2 to TRBJ1-4; 9 bases line up with TRBD1. The junction had 3 bases not matched to a gene; V was cut back by 5 bases and J by 5 bases. The CDR3 extends over 14 amino acids. Germline V gene lookup returns CDR1 SGHAT and CDR2 FQNNGV. The CDR3 region is CASSKGQGNEKLFF. The CDR3 DNA reads as TGTGCCAGCAGCAAGGGACAGGGCAATGAAAAACTGTTTTTT.

V is TRBV28 and J is TRBJ2-7; 9 bases align to TRBD1. V shed 6 bases and J 3 bases; nucleotides not matched to a gene: 9. This CDR3 has 15 amino acids. Germline lookup yields CDR1 MDHEN and CDR2 SYDVKM. Here the CDR3 reads CASSRTGGAVYEQYF. DNA of the CDR3: TGTGCCAGCAGCCGAACAGGGGGCGCGGTCTACGAGCAGTACTTC. The entire variable domain, with the rest obtained from reference TRBV28 and TRBJ2-7, is as follows: DVKVTQSSRYLVKRTGEKVFLECVQDMDHENMFWYRQDPGLGLRLIYFSYDVKMKEKGDIPEGYSVSREKKERFSLILESASTNQTSMYLCASSRTGGAVYEQYFGPGTRLTVT.

The rearrangement uses TRBV3-1 (or the pseudogene TRBV3-2) and TRBJ2-2, with D possibly called TRBD1 or TRBD2 (5 bases each). V was shortened by 0 bases and J by 3 bases, with 14 bases between the two germline ends. The CDR3 extends over 17 amino acids. Germline V gives CDR1 LGHDT, CDR2 YNNKEL (reference sequence). The CDR3 is CASSQEPGTVHTGELFF. Here the CDR3 DNA reads TGTGCCAGCAGCCAAGAACCCGGGACGGTACACACCGGGGAGCTGTTTTTT.

The chain employs TRBV6-5 and TRBJ2-7; no firm D call. The CDR3 is 16 amino acids. Trimming stripped 0 bases from V and 5 bases from J, with 17 bases between. Germline assignment: CDR1 MNHEY and CDR2 SVGAGI. CDR3 DNA sequence: TGTGCCAGCAGTTACTCCGGGCCCTCGGCGTCGGACGAGCAGTACTTC. It yields the protein CASSYSGPSASDEQYF.

The chain is built from TRBV30 and TRBJ1-2; D not certain. V lost 0 bases to trimming and J lost 4 bases, with 9 bases between them. Germline V CDR1 and CDR2: GTSNPN, SVGIG (reference sequence). There are 13 residues in the CDR3. The CDR3 region is CAWSVGPIYGYTF. For the CDR3, the DNA is TGTGCCTGGAGTGTAGGGCCTATCTATGGCTACACCTTC. Combining the CDR3 with reference TRBV30 and TRBJ1-2 gives the whole variable domain SQTIHQWPATLVQPVGSPLSLECTVEGTSNPNLYWYRQAAGRGLQLLFYSVGIGQISSEVPQNLSASRPQDRQFILSSKKLLLSDSGFYLCAWSVGPIYGYTFGSGTRLTVV.

This chain joins TRBV4-2 and TRBJ1-4; no definite D call. CDR3 size: 14 residues. Per the germline V gene, CDR1 is LGHNA and CDR2 is YNFKEQ. The V gene lost 0 bases and the J gene lost 8 bases, with 10 bases spanning the gap. As DNA, the CDR3 is TGTGCCAGCAGCCAAGAAGAAAACAGCGAAAAACTGTTTTTT. It yields the protein CASSQEENSEKLFF.

This CDR3 is CASSPGLAGALYNEQFF. The CDR3 DNA is TGTGCCAGCAGCCCGGGACTAGCGGGAGCCCTGTACAATGAGCAGTTCTTC. The V gene is TRBV3-1 (or the pseudogene TRBV3-2), the J gene TRBJ2-1; 14 bases match TRBD2. The CDR3 runs 17 residues. V lost 4 bases, J lost 4 bases, and 6 bases stayed unmatched. Per the germline V gene, CDR1 is LGHDT and CDR2 is YNNKEL (reference sequence).

J is TRBJ2-3 and V is TRBV3-1 (or the pseudogene TRBV3-2), with D possibly matching TRBD2 (5 bases). The V and J ends lost 2 bases and 4 bases respectively, with 7 bases between them. This CDR3 is 13 amino acids long. Germline V gene data show CDR1 as LGHDT and CDR2 as YNNKEL (reference sequence). DNA of the CDR3: TGTGCCAGCAGCCAAAGCGGAGCAGATACGCAGTATTTT. It yields the protein CASSQSGADTQYF.